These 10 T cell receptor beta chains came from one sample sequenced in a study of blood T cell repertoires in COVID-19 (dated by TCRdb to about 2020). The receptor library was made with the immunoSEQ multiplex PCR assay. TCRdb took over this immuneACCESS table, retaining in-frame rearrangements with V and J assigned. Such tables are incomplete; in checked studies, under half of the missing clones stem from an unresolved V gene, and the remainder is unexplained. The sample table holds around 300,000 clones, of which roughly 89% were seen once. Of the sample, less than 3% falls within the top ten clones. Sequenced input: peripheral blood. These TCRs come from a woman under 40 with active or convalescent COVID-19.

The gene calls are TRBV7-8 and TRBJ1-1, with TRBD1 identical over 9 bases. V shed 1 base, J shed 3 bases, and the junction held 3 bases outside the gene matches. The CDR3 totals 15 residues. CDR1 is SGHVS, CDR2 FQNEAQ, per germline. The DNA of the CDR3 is TGTGCCAGCAGCTTAGACAGGGGGCAAGACACTGAAGCTTTCTTT. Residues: CASSLDRGQDTEAFF.

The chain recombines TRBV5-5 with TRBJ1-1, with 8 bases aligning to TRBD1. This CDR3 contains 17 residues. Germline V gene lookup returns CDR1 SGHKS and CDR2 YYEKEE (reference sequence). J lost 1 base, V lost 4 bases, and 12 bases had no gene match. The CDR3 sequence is CASSRVLPGTGNTEAFF. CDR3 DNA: TGTGCCAGCAGCCGAGTGCTGCCAGGGACAGGGAACACTGAAGCTTTCTTT.

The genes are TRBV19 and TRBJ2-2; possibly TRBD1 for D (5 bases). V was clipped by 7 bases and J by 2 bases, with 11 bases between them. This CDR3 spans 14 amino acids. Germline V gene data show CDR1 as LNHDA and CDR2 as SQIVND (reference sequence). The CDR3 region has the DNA TGTGCCAGTATTGGAAGGGGTAACACCGGGGAGCTGTTTTTT. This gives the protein CASIGRGNTGELFF.

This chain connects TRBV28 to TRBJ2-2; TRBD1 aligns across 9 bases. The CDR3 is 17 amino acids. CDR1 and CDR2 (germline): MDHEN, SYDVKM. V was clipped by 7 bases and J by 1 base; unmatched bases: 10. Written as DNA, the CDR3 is TGTGCCAGCAACCAACTAGAGGGACAGGGGAACACCGGGGAGCTGTTTTTT. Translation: CASNQLEGQGNTGELFF.

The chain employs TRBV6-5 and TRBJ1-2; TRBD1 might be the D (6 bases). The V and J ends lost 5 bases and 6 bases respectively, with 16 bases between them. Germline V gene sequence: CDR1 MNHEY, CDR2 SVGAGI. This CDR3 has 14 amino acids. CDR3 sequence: CASSPSDSAHGYTF. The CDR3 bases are TGTGCCAGCAGTCCCTCGGACAGCGCTCATGGCTACACCTTC.

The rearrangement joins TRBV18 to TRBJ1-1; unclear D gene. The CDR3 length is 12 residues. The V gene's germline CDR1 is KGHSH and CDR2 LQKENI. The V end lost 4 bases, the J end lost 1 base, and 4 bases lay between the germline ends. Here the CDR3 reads CASSQRNTEAFF. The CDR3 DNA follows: TGTGCCAGCTCACAGAGGAACACTGAAGCTTTCTTT.

In nucleotides, the CDR3 is TGTGCCAGCAGCCTCATGGAGGGGGCGGGGGAGACCCAGTACTTC. Translated, it gives CASSLMEGAGETQYF. J is TRBJ2-5 and V is TRBV7-2, with D perhaps matching TRBD1 (7 bases). The CDR3 contains 15 residues. CDR1 and CDR2 from the germline V gene are SGHTA and FQGNSA. The V end was cut by 5 bases, the J end by 5 bases, with 18 bases between.

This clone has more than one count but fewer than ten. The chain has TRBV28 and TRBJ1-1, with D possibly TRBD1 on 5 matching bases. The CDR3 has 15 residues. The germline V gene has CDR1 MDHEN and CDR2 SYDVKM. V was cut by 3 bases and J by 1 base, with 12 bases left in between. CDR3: CASSLSGGANTEAFF. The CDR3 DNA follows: TGTGCCAGCAGTTTGTCGGGTGGGGCGAACACTGAAGCTTTCTTT.

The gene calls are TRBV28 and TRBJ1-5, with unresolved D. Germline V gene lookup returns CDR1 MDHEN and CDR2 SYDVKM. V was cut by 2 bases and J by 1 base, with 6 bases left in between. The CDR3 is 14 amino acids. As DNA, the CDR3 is TGTGCCAGCAGTTTACAGGCGAGCAATCAGCCCCAGCATTTT. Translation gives CASSLQASNQPQHF.

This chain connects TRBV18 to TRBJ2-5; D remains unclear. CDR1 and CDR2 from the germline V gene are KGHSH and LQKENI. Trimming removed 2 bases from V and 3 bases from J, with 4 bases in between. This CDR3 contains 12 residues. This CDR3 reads CASSPFEETQYF. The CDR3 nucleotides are TGTGCCAGCTCACCATTCGAAGAGACCCAGTACTTC.